Below are 13 T cell receptor beta chains sequenced from a single sample in a study of cytotoxic CD8 clonotypes in ibrutinib-treated CLL. TCRdb's copy holds only in-frame clones and misses some; the assay was immunoSEQ multiplex PCR. The table includes some 140,000 clones, roughly 90% detected once. Material: PBMCs, obtained after 12 months of ibrutinib treatment. The receptors derive from a human donor with chronic lymphocytic leukemia.

The gene calls are TRBV7-2 and TRBJ1-2; TRBD1 agrees at 7 bases. CDR3 length equals 15 residues. Germline loops: CDR1 SGHTA, CDR2 FQGNSA. J was trimmed by 4 bases and V by 1 base; bases with no gene match: 6. CDR3 sequence (DNA): TGTGCCAGCAGCTTAGTCCCAGGGGGAAGCTATGGCTACACCTTC. This sequence encodes CASSLVPGGSYGYTF.

The chain recombines TRBV5-1 with TRBJ2-2; 7 nucleotides agree with TRBD1. Germline V gene data show CDR1 as SGHRS and CDR2 as YFSETQ. The V and J ends lost 4 bases and 4 bases, in that order; junction bases with no gene match: 4. This CDR3 is built from 14 residues. The CDR3: CASSPGQATGELFF. CDR3 bases: TGCGCCAGCAGCCCAGGACAGGCCACCGGGGAGCTGTTTTTT.

In its sample, this clone was seen once. The gene calls are TRBV9 and TRBJ2-1, with a weak D call TRBD2 (6 bases). V lost 4 bases and J 0 bases, leaving 14 bases between the germline ends. The length of the CDR3 is 16 residues. CDR1 SGDLS and CDR2 YYNGEE come from the germline V gene. CDR3 sequence: CASSLSLGSSYNEQFF. The CDR3 bases are TGTGCCAGCAGCTTATCCCTCGGGAGCTCCTACAATGAGCAGTTCTTC. Variable domain in full (rest from reference TRBV9 and TRBJ2-1): DSGVTQTPKHLITATGQRVTLRCSPRSGDLSVYWYQQSLDQGLQFLIQYYNGEERAKGNILERFSAQQFPDLHSELNLSSLELGDSALYFCASSLSLGSSYNEQFFGPGTRLTVL.

As to this clone: In the same sample, other DNA sequences code for this CDR3. This chain connects TRBV7-9 to TRBJ2-7; no definite D call. The CDR3 has 13 amino acids. Trimming took 0 bases from V and 3 from J, leaving 6 bases between them. The germline gives CDR1 SEHNR, CDR2 FQNEAQ (reference sequence). CDR3 DNA: TGTGCCAGCAGCTTAGCGGGTGGCTACGAGCAGTACTTC. The encoded protein is CASSLAGGYEQYF.

The gene calls are TRBV6-1 and TRBJ2-2; no reliable D call. CDR3 length: 16 amino acids. CDR1 is MNHNS, CDR2 SASEGT, per germline. Trimming removed 4 bases at V and 5 bases at J, with 17 bases between. DNA for the CDR3: TGTGCCAGCAGTGGGTCCCGCGGCGGATTTACCGGGGAGCTGTTTTTT. As protein: CASSGSRGGFTGELFF.

The V gene is TRBV7-8, the J gene TRBJ1-5, with D possibly being TRBD1 (5 bases). CDR1 is SGHVS and CDR2 is FQNEAQ in the germline V gene. There are 14 residues in the CDR3. Trimming took off 2 bases at V and 6 bases at J, with 11 bases between the two ends. The CDR3 region is CASSLSRDGQPQHF. The CDR3, as DNA: TGTGCCAGCAGCTTATCCAGGGATGGTCAGCCCCAGCATTTT.

The chain links TRBV4-3 to TRBJ2-5, with 10 bases fitting TRBD2. Germline V CDR1 and CDR2: LGHNA, YSLEER. Trimming cost V 1 base and J 3 bases; bases outside gene matches: 5. The CDR3 contains 16 residues. The CDR3 reads CASSQASGRVKETQYF. Here the CDR3 DNA reads TGCGCCAGCAGCCAAGCTAGCGGGAGAGTTAAAGAGACCCAGTACTTC.

The chain joins TRBV10-3 to TRBJ2-1; 9 bases are a match to TRBD1. Germline CDR1 is ENHRY and CDR2 is SYGVKD. This CDR3 is 14 amino acids long. The junction had 4 bases not matched to a gene; V was cut back by 5 bases and J by 5 bases. CDR3: CAISPGQGNNEQFF. The CDR3 nucleotides are TGTGCCATCAGTCCGGGACAGGGAAACAATGAGCAGTTCTTC.

The chain combines TRBV19 with TRBJ2-4, with TRBD2 matching over 8 bases. V lost 5 bases and J lost 0; bases outside the gene matches: 12. There are 18 residues in the CDR3. CDR1 is LNHDA and CDR2 is SQIVND in the germline V gene (reference sequence). The CDR3 DNA follows: TGTGCCAGTAGTGAAATCCTAGCGGGCGTTAGAGCCAAAAACATTCAGTACTTC. It codes for CASSEILAGVRAKNIQYF.

The chain has TRBV19 and TRBJ2-4, with D unresolved. V lost 1 base to trimming and J lost 0 bases, with 7 bases between them. CDR1 and CDR2 (germline): LNHDA, SQIVND (reference sequence). The CDR3 spans 15 residues. CDR3 coding DNA: TGTGCCAGTAGTATAGGGCAAAAAGCCAAAAACATTCAGTACTTC. This encodes CASSIGQKAKNIQYF. The full variable domain, in which reference TRBV19 and TRBJ2-4 provide the parts outside the CDR3, is DGGITQSPKYLFRKEGQNVTLSCEQNLNHDAMYWYRQDPGQGLRLIYYSQIVNDFQKGDIAEGYSVSREKKESFPLTVTSAQKNPTAFYLCASSIGQKAKNIQYFGAGTRLSVL.

V is TRBV4-3 and J is TRBJ2-1; the D is unclear. This CDR3 region has 14 residues. The germline CDR1 and CDR2 sequences are LGHNA and YSLEER. Trimming cost V 1 base and J 3 bases, with 7 bases left between them. CDR3 sequence reads: CASSQVGSYNEQFF. The CDR3 DNA reads as TGCGCCAGCAGCCAAGTCGGTAGCTACAATGAGCAGTTCTTC.

The V gene is TRBV28, the J gene TRBJ2-5; D is uncertain. Germline V CDR1 and CDR2: MDHEN, SYDVKM. The CDR3 spans 14 residues. V was clipped by 3 bases and J by 2 bases, with 10 bases between them. The CDR3 reads CASSLTTLQETQYF. DNA of the CDR3: TGTGCCAGCAGTTTGACGACATTACAAGAGACCCAGTACTTC.

This chain connects TRBV18 to TRBJ2-1; 11 bases map to TRBD2. This CDR3 is 17 amino acids long. Looked up from germline, CDR1 is KGHSH and CDR2 is LQKENI. The V gene end was trimmed by 6 bases and the J gene end by 2 bases; junction bases not matched to a gene: 9. CDR3 amino acids: CASSSSTSGMTYNEQFF. CDR3 DNA sequence: TGTGCCAGCTCTTCCTCGACTAGCGGGATGACCTACAATGAGCAGTTCTTC.